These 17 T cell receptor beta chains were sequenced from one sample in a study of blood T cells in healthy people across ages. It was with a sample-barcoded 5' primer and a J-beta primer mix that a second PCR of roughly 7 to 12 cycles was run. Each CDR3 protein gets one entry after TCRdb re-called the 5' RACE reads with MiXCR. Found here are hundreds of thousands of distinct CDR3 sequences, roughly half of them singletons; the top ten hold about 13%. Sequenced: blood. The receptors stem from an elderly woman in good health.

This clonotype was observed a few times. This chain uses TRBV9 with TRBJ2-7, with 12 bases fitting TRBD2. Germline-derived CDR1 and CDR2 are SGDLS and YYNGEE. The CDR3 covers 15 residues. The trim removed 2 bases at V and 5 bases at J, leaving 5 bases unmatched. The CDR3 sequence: CASSVRTSGNDEQYF. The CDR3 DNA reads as TGTGCCAGCAGCGTTCGGACTAGCGGGAACGACGAGCAGTACTTC.

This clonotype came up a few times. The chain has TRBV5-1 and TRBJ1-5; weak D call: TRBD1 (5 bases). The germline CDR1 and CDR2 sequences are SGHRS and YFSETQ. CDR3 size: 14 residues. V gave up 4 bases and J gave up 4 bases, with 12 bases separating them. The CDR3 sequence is CASSLAPGNQPQHF. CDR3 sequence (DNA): TGCGCCAGCAGCCTAGCTCCAGGGAATCAGCCCCAGCATTTT.

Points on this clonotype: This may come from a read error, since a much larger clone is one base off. This chain's CDR3 is CASSCRGGNEKLFF. CDR3 DNA sequence: TGTGCCAGCAGTTGTCGGGGAGGAAATGAAAAACTGTTTTTT. V usage is TRBV12-3 or TRBV12-4 and J usage is TRBJ1-4, with D uncertain. Trimming took off 4 bases at V and 5 bases at J, with 11 bases between the two ends. CDR3 length: 14 residues.

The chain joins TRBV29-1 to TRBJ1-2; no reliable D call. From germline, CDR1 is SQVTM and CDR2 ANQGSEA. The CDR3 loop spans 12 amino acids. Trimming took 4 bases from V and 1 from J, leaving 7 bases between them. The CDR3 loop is CSVAAFNYGYTF. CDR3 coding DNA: TGCAGCGTTGCTGCCTTTAACTATGGCTACACCTTC.

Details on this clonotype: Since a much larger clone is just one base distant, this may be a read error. CDR3 DNA: TGTACCAGCAGTTGGACAGGCCCATCCGAGCAGTACTTC. This codes for CTSSWTGPSEQYF. This sequence joins TRBV6-2 or TRBV6-3 and TRBJ2-5, with 7 bases identical to TRBD1. The last part of the DNA fits TRBJ2-7 better; the J call may be wrong. The CDR3 totals 13 residues. Looked up from germline, CDR1 is MNHEY and CDR2 is SVGEGT.

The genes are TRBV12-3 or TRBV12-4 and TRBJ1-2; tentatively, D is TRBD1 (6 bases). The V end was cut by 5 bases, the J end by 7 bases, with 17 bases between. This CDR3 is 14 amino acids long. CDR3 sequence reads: CASSVPGAIGGYTF. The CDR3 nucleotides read TGTGCCAGCAGTGTCCCAGGGGCTATAGGTGGCTACACCTTC.

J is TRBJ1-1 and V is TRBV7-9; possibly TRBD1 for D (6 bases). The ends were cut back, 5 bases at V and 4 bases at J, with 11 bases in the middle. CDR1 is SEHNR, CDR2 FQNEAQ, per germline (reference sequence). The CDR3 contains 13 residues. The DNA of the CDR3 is TGTGCCAGCAGCAGACAGGCTGCCACTGAAGCTTTCTTT. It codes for CASSRQAATEAFF. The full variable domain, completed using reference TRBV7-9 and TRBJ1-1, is DTGVSQNPRHKITKRGQNVTFRCDPISEHNRLYWYRQTLGQGPEFLTYFQNEAQLEKSRLLSDRFSAERPKGSFSTLEIQRTEQGDSAMYLCASSRQAATEAFFGQGTRLTVV.

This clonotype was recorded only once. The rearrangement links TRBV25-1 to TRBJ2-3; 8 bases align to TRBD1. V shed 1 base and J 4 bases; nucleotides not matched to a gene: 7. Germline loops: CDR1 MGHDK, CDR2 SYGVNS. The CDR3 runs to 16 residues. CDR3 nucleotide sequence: TGTGCCAGCAGTGAATCCCCAGGGGGCGCGGCAGATACGCAGTATTTT. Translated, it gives CASSESPGGAADTQYF.

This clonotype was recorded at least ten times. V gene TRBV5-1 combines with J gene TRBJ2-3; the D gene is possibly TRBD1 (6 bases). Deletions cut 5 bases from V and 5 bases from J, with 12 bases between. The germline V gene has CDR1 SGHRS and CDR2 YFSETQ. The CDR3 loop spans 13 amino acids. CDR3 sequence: CASRQGLEDTQYF. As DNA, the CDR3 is TGCGCCAGCAGGCAGGGGCTGGAAGATACGCAGTATTTT.

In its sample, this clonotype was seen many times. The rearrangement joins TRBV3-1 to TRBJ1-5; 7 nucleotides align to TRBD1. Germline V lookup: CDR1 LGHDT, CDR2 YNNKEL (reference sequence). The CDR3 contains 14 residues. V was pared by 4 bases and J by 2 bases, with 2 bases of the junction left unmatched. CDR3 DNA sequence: TGTGCCAGCAGCCCCGGGACAGGCAATCAGCCCCAGCATTTT. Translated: CASSPGTGNQPQHF.

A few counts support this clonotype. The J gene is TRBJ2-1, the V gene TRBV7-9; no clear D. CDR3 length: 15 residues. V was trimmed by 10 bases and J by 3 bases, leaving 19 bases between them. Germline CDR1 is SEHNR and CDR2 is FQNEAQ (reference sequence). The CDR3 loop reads CANRTPGLNYNEQFF. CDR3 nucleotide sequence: TGTGCCAACAGAACTCCGGGCCTAAACTACAATGAGCAGTTCTTC. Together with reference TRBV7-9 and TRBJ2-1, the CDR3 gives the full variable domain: DTGVSQNPRHKITKRGQNVTFRCDPISEHNRLYWYRQTLGQGPEFLTYFQNEAQLEKSRLLSDRFSAERPKGSFSTLEIQRTEQGDSAMYLCANRTPGLNYNEQFFGPGTRLTVL.

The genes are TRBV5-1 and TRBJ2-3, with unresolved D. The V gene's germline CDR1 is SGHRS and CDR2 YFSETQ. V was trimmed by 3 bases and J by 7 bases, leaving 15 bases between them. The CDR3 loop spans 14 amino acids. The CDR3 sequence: CASSSQTDVNTQYF. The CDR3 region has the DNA TGCGCCAGCAGCTCACAGACGGACGTTAATACGCAGTATTTT.

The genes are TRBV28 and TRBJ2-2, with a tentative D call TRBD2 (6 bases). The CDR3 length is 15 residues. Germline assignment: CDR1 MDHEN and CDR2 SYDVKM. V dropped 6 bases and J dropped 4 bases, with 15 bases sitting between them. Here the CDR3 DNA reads TGTGCCAGCAGGCGGGATAGCGTAGGCACCGGGGAGCTGTTTTTT. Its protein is CASRRDSVGTGELFF.

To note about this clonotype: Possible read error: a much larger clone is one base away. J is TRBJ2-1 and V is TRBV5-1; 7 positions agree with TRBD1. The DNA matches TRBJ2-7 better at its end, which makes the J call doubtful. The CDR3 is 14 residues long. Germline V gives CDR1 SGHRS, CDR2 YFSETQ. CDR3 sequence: CASSFDRVYNEQYF. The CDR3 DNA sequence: TGCGCCAGCAGCTTTGACAGGGTCTACAATGAGCAGTACTTC.

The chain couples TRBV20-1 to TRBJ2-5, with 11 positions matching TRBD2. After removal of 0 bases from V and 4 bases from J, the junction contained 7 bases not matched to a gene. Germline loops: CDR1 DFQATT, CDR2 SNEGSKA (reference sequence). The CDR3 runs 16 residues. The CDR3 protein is CSARDLAGGRAETQYF. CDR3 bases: TGCAGTGCTAGAGATCTAGCGGGAGGACGTGCAGAGACCCAGTACTTC.

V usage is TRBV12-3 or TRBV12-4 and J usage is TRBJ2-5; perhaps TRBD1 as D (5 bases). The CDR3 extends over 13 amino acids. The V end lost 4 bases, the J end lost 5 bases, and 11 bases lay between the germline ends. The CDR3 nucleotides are TGTGCCAGCAGTTCCGTGGGGCAGGAGACCCAGTACTTC. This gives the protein CASSSVGQETQYF.

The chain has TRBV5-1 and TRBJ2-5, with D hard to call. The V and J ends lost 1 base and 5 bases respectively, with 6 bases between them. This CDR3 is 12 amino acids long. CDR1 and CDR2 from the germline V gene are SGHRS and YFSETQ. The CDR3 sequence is CASSLFVETQYF. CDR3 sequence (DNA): TGCGCCAGCAGCTTGTTCGTCGAGACCCAGTACTTC.